This T cell receptor beta chain was obtained from a study of cytomegalovirus exposure and HLA in healthy donors. The overall study: Per a later analysis, the roughly 700 first-cohort and 110 or so validation repertoires shared one platform. Study-level points and caveats: Listed as cytomegalovirus-associated were about 160 TCR beta chains.

As regards this clone: As yet, its antigen is unknown.

The method was immunoSEQ multiplex PCR; TCRdb's version includes in-frame clones alone and lacks a portion of them. The table has fewer than 120,000 clones, roughly 90% seen once. The CDR3 covers 13 residues. Germline assignment: CDR1 LNHDA and CDR2 SQIVND (reference sequence). With 10 bases clipped from V and 3 bases from J, the junction kept 6 bases outside the gene matches. The sample comprised PBMCs. The clonotype originates from a young woman in good health and CMV-seronegative. V usage is TRBV19 and J usage is TRBJ1-2; TRBD1 matches at 9 bases. The CDR3 loop reads CATRDREDYGYTF. The CDR3 nucleotides are TGTGCCACCCGGGACAGGGAGGACTATGGCTACACCTTC.